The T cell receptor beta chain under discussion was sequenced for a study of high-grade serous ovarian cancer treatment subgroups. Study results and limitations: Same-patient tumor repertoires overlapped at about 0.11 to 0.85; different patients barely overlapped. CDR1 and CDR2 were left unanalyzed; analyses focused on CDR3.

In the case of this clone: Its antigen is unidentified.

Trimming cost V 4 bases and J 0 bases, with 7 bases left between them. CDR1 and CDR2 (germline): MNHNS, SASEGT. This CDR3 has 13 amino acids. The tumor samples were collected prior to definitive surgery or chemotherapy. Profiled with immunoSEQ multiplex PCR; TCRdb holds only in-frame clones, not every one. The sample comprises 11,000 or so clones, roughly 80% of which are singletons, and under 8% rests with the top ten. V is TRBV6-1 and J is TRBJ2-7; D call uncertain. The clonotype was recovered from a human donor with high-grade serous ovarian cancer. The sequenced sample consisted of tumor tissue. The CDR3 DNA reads TGTGCCAGCAGTGTTGAGGTCTCCTACGAGCAGTACTTC. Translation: CASSVEVSYEQYF.